Detailed here is one T cell receptor beta chain. The CDR3 contains 13 residues. V was shortened by 2 bases and J by 1 base, with 6 bases between the two germline ends. The germline V gene has CDR1 SGDLS and CDR2 YYNGEE. This specimen comes from a study of cytomegalovirus exposure and HLA in healthy donors. The PCR was carried out with 60 Vbeta primers and 13 Jbeta primers. Produced via immunoSEQ multiplex PCR; TCRdb's table is partial and in-frame only. The table has roughly 150,000 clones, roughly 76% seen once; the top ten hold 2% to 2.5%. Sequencing was done on a sample of PBMCs. The chain uses TRBV9 and TRBJ2-5, with D unclear. This clonotype was obtained from a male donor in good health and CMV-seronegative. CDR3 bases: TGTGCCAGCAGCGTCCGGTCCCAAGAGACCCAGTACTTC. Translated, it gives CASSVRSQETQYF.